One sample yielded the 22 T cell receptor beta chains listed below, sequenced in a study of metastatic and nonmetastatic thyroid tumors. Patients underwent thyroid surgery, and none had received any treatment before it. TCRdb ran MiXCR on the PCR reads. The repertoire has about 45,000 clones, about 3.3% of them found once; the top ten carry 9.5% to 10%. The specimen was blood. The receptors were gathered from a female donor with papillary thyroid cancer or a benign thyroid nodule (not recorded which). Some clones in this sample may be carry-over from other donors' samples.

This clone was picked up many times. DNA of the CDR3: TGCGCCAGCAGCCCTGACGGGGCTATAGAGTGGGGCTACACCTTC. Translating gives CASSPDGAIEWGYTF. This chain connects TRBV5-1 to TRBJ1-2; D possibly corresponds to TRBD1 (5 bases). Germline V gene sequence: CDR1 SGHRS, CDR2 YFSETQ. This CDR3 spans 15 amino acids. The V and J ends lost 4 bases and 8 bases respectively, with 21 bases between them.

This clone turned up a few times. The chain recombines TRBV5-1 with TRBJ2-7, with 7 bases matching TRBD1. The CDR3 is made up of 19 amino acids. The trim removed 0 bases at V and 5 bases at J, leaving 20 bases unmatched. Germline lookup yields CDR1 SGHRS and CDR2 YFSETQ. The CDR3 here is CASSLGWVIRRGQFHEQYF. Here the CDR3 DNA reads TGCGCCAGCAGCTTGGGGTGGGTAATCCGAAGGGGACAGTTCCACGAGCAGTACTTC.

The chain is built from TRBV5-1 and TRBJ2-1; 8 bases map to TRBD2. Per germline, CDR1 SGHRS and CDR2 YFSETQ. J gave up 7 bases and V 0 bases, and 15 bases lay outside the gene matches. This CDR3 spans 18 amino acids. The CDR3 here is CASSLGSGGRSSRNEQFF. CDR3 DNA: TGCGCCAGCAGCTTGGGGTCTGGCGGGAGGTCTTCGAGAAATGAGCAGTTCTTC.

This clone was seen repeatedly, ten times or more. This rearrangement joins TRBV6-1 to TRBJ1-1; D gene uncertain. V was shortened by 3 bases and J by 1 base, with 18 bases between the two germline ends. CDR1 and CDR2 from the germline V gene are MNHNS and SASEGT. The CDR3 covers 17 residues. In nucleotides, the CDR3 is TGTGCCAGCAGTGACCGGTATAATTGGCACCCGAACACTGAAGCTTTCTTT. Protein sequence: CASSDRYNWHPNTEAFF.

Comment on this clone: The junction differs from germline at one of its ends, possibly a read error. This chain uses TRBV6-2 or TRBV6-3 with TRBJ2-5, with a tentative D call TRBD1 (5 bases). The germline gives CDR1 MNHEY, CDR2 SVGEGT. This CDR3 contains 15 residues. The CDR3 DNA is TGTGCCAGCAATCAGCAGGGAATTTATCAAGAAACCCAGTACTTC. It codes for CASNQQGIYQETQYF.

This clone was seen only a few times. The chain combines TRBV12-3 or TRBV12-4 with TRBJ2-1; 9 bases map to TRBD1. The CDR3 spans 15 residues. Trimming removed 6 bases from V and 8 bases from J; junction bases left unmatched: 11. For the CDR3, the DNA is TGTGCCAGCAGCCCCCAGGGGACAGGGCGGGATGAGCAGTTCTTC. As protein: CASSPQGTGRDEQFF.

This clone was found many times. V gene TRBV20-1 combines with J gene TRBJ1-1; D is unresolved. The CDR3 spans 13 residues. From germline, CDR1 is DFQATT and CDR2 SNEGSKA (reference sequence). Deletions cut 4 bases from V and 0 bases from J, with 9 bases between. In nucleotides, the CDR3 is TGCAGTGCTACGACACAGTTGAACACTGAAGCTTTCTTT. As protein: CSATTQLNTEAFF.

By share, this clone counts as medium-sized (0.01 to 0.1%). The chain joins TRBV19 to TRBJ1-6; a weak D match, TRBD1 (6 bases). Germline CDR1 LNHDA, CDR2 SQIVND (reference sequence). This CDR3 region has 19 residues. V lost 5 bases, J lost 0 bases, and 20 bases lay in between. The CDR3 bases are TGTGCCAGTAGTTACCGAACGACAGGAACGAGCTCCTATAATTCACCCCTCCACTTT. This encodes CASSYRTTGTSSYNSPLHF.

This clone was counted ten times or more. This chain links TRBV29-1 with TRBJ2-7, with TRBD2 identical over 10 bases. CDR3 length equals 13 residues. CDR1 is SQVTM, CDR2 ANQGSEA, per germline. Trimming at V came to 7 bases and at J to 3 bases, leaving 6 bases not matched to a gene. This CDR3 reads CSAKREGNYEQYF. As DNA, the CDR3 is TGCAGCGCCAAGCGGGAGGGGAACTACGAGCAGTACTTC.

This clone was detected only a few times. V usage is TRBV7-3 and J usage is TRBJ2-1; 10 positions agree with TRBD1. Germline V gives CDR1 SGHTA, CDR2 FQGTGA. V was pared by 5 bases and J by 1 base, with 5 bases of the junction left unmatched. There are 16 residues in the CDR3. CDR3 in amino acids: CASSDRDRGSYNEQFF. DNA for the CDR3: TGTGCCAGCAGCGACCGGGACAGGGGTTCCTACAATGAGCAGTTCTTC. Full variable domain (missing parts from reference TRBV7-3 and TRBJ2-1): GAGVSQTPSNKVTEKGKYVELRCDPISGHTALYWYRQSLGQGPEFLIYFQGTGAADDSGLPNDRFFAVRPEGSVSTLKIQRTERGDSAVYLCASSDRDRGSYNEQFFGPGTRLTVL.

This clone was seen only a few times. The CDR3 spells CSAREADYQSYNEQFF. CDR3 nucleotides: TGCAGTGCTAGAGAGGCGGACTACCAGTCCTACAATGAGCAGTTCTTC. The rearrangement joins TRBV20-1 to TRBJ2-1; weak D call: TRBD2 (6 bases). Germline loops: CDR1 DFQATT, CDR2 SNEGSKA (reference sequence). This CDR3 region has 16 residues. With 0 bases removed from V and 1 base from J, the gap between germline ends came to 13 bases.

This clone was detected ten times or more. The chain is built from TRBV11-2 and TRBJ2-7; TRBD2 matches 12 bases. This CDR3 region has 16 residues. V lost 1 base to trimming and J lost 3 bases; unmatched junction nucleotides: 4. The germline V gene has CDR1 SGHAT and CDR2 FQNNGV. In nucleotides, the CDR3 is TGTGCCAGCAGCTTAGGACTAGCGGGAGTAATCTACGAGCAGTACTTC. It yields the protein CASSLGLAGVIYEQYF.

The V call is TRBV6-1, the J call TRBJ2-2; the D gene could be TRBD1 or TRBD2 (5 bases each). Per germline, CDR1 MNHNS and CDR2 SASEGT. The CDR3 is 17 amino acids. Between the trimmed V and J ends, which lost 6 bases and 2 bases, there was a span of 19 bases. The CDR3 nucleotides are TGTGCCAGCAGCCAAACCCGGGACGGACCTAACACCGGGGAGCTGTTTTTT. Its translation is CASSQTRDGPNTGELFF.

This clone has a count of ten or more. The rearrangement joins TRBV4-1 to TRBJ2-5; D ambiguous. The CDR3 extends over 13 amino acids. Germline values: CDR1 MGHRA, CDR2 YSYEKL. V was clipped by 2 bases and J by 2 bases, with 6 bases between them. The CDR3 spells CASSQRQQETQYF. Here the CDR3 DNA reads TGCGCCAGCAGCCAACGTCAGCAAGAGACCCAGTACTTC.

This clone has just a few counts. The chain carries TRBV15 and TRBJ2-3; D perhaps matches TRBD1 (6 bases). Trimming removed 0 bases at V and 4 bases at J, with 14 bases between. There are 16 residues in the CDR3. Germline values: CDR1 LNHNV, CDR2 YYDKDF (reference sequence). In DNA, the CDR3 is TGTGCCACCAGCAGAGAACAGGGTAACGGGGCAGATACGCAGTATTTT. Translated, it gives CATSREQGNGADTQYF.

The rearrangement links TRBV24-1 to TRBJ2-7; a possible D gene is TRBD2 (5 bases). Germline loops: CDR1 KGHDR, CDR2 SFDVKD. The CDR3 length is 15 residues. V was cut by 4 bases and J by 7 bases, with 19 bases left in between. The CDR3 region has the DNA TGTGCCACCAGTGACCCCACGTTCGGGCGAGGGGAGCAGTACTTC. It codes for CATSDPTFGRGEQYF.

The rearrangement joins TRBV9 to TRBJ1-1; D is unresolved. CDR1 is SGDLS and CDR2 is YYNGEE in the germline V gene. CDR3 length equals 17 residues. Trimming stripped 3 bases from V and 2 bases from J, with 20 bases between. CDR3 amino acids: CASSGASSYRDNTEAFF. DNA of the CDR3: TGTGCCAGCAGCGGGGCAAGCAGTTACAGAGACAACACTGAAGCTTTCTTT.

This clone was recorded at least ten times. This chain links TRBV3-1 with TRBJ2-5; the match to TRBD2 covers 11 bases. Germline CDR1 LGHDT, CDR2 YNNKEL (reference sequence). The V and J ends lost 4 bases and 5 bases, in that order; junction bases with no gene match: 12. This CDR3 contains 17 residues. The CDR3 DNA follows: TGTGCCAGCAGCCGGCCTTTTAGCGGGAGGGCCTGGGAGACCCAGTACTTC. It yields the protein CASSRPFSGRAWETQYF.

This clone was recorded at least ten times. A much larger clone is a single base away; this may be a read error. No conserved phenylalanine or tryptophan ends this CDR3, so it is likely a read error. This sequence joins TRBV3-1 and TRBJ1-1; TRBD1 is a possible D gene (5 bases). The CDR3 loop spans 13 amino acids. Germline V lookup: CDR1 LGHDT, CDR2 YNNKEL (reference sequence). Trimming stripped 4 bases from V and 7 bases from J, with 13 bases between. The CDR3: CASSRSNRNEAFL. In nucleotides, the CDR3 is TGTGCCAGCAGCCGATCGAACAGGAATGAAGCTTTCCTT.

This chain connects TRBV12-3 or TRBV12-4 to TRBJ2-5; no definite D call. V lost 3 bases to trimming and J lost 5 bases, with 4 bases between them. The CDR3 covers 11 residues. CDR3 protein: CASSLTETQYF. CDR3 bases: TGTGCCAGCAGTTTGACGGAGACCCAGTACTTC.

In this sample, this clone turned up many times. This chain links TRBV5-6 with TRBJ2-7; TRBD2 aligns across 10 bases. Germline CDR1 reads SGHDT; CDR2 reads YYEEEE. Trimming removed 0 bases from V and 7 bases from J; junction bases left unmatched: 7. The CDR3 totals 15 residues. This CDR3 reads CASSLGAGGAREQYF. CDR3 DNA: TGTGCCAGCAGCTTGGGAGCGGGAGGGGCTAGGGAGCAGTACTTC.

The table lists this clone with many counts. The rearrangement joins TRBV7-6 to TRBJ1-1; D possibly corresponds to TRBD1 (5 bases). The germline CDR1 and CDR2 sequences are SGHVS and FNYEAQ. The CDR3 loop spans 14 amino acids. Trimming took off 7 bases at V and 1 base at J, with 13 bases between the two ends. CDR3 loop: CASTRGGSNTEAFF. DNA of the CDR3: TGTGCCAGCACCCGGGGGGGGTCGAACACTGAAGCTTTCTTT.